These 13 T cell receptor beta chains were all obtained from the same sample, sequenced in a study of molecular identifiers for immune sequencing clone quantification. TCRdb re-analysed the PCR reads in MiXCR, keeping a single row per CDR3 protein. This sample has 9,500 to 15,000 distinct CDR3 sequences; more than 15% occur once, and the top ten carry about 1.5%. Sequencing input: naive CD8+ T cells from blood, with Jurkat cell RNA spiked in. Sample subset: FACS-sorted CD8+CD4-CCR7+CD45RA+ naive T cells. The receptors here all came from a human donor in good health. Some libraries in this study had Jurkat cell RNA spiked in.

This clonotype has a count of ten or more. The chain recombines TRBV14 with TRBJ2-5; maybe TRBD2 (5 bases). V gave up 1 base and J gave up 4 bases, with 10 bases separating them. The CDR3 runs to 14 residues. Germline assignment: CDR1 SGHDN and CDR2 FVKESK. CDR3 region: CASSQVPGSETQYF. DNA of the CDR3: TGTGCCAGCAGCCAAGTGCCGGGGTCAGAGACCCAGTACTTC.

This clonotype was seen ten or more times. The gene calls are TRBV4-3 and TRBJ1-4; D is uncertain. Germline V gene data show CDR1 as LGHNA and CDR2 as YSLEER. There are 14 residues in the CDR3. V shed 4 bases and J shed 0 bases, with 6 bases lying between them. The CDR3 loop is CASSPRATNEKLFF. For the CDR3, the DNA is TGCGCCAGCAGCCCTAGGGCAACTAATGAAAAACTGTTTTTT.

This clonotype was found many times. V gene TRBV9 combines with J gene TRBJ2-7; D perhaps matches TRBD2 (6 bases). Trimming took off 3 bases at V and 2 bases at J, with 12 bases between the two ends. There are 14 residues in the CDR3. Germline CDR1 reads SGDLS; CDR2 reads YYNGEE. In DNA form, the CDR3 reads TGTGCCAGCAGCGAGGGAGGAGGGACCTACGAGCAGTACTTC. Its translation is CASSEGGGTYEQYF.

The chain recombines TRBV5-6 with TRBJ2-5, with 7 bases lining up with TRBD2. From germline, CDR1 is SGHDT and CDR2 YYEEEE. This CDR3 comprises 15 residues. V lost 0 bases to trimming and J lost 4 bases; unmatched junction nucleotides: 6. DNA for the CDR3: TGTGCCAGCAGCTTGGATCGGGGGGTCGGAGAGACCCAGTACTTC. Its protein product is CASSLDRGVGETQYF.

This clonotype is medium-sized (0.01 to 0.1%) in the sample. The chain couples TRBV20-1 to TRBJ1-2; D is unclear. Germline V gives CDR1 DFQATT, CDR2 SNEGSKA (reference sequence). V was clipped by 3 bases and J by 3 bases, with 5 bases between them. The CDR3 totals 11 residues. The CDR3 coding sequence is TGCAGTGCTAGGACCGACTATGGCTACACCTTC. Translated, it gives CSARTDYGYTF.

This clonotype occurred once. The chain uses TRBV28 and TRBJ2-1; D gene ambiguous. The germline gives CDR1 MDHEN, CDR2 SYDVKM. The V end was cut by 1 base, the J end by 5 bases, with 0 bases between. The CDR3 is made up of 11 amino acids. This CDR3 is CASSLYNEQFF. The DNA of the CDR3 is TGTGCCAGCAGTTTATACAATGAGCAGTTCTTC.

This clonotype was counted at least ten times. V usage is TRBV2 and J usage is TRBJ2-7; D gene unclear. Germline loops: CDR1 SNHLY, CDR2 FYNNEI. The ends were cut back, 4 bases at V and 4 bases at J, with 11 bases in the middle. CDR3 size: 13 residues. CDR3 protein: CASSGPDGYEQYF. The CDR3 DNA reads TGTGCCAGCAGTGGGCCAGATGGGTACGAGCAGTACTTC.

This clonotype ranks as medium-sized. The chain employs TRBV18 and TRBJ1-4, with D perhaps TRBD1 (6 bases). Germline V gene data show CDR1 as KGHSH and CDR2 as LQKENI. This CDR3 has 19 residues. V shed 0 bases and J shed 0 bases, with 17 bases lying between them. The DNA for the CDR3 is TGTGCCAGCTCACCACCTGGACAGTCCATCCCCCCAACTAATGAAAAACTGTTTTTT. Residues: CASSPPGQSIPPTNEKLFF. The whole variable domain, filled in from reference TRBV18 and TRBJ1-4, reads NAGVMQNPRHLVRRRGQEARLRCSPMKGHSHVYWYRQLPEEGLKFMVYLQKENIIDESGMPKERFSAEFPKEGPSILRIQQVVRGDSAAYFCASSPPGQSIPPTNEKLFFGSGTQLSVL.

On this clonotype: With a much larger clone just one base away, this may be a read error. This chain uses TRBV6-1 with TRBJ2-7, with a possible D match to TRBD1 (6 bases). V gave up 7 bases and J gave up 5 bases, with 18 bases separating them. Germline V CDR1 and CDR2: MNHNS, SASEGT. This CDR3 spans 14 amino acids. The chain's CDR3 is CASTQVGAIHEQYF. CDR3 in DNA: TGTGCCAGCACCCAGGTGGGGGCAATCCACGAGCAGTACTTC.

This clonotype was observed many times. The CDR3 bases are TGTGCCAGCAGCCGCTTGAGGACAGGGGGCATGAACACTGAAGCTTTCTTT. As protein: CASSRLRTGGMNTEAFF. The chain uses TRBV11-1 and TRBJ1-1, with 11 bases matching TRBD1. This CDR3 region has 17 residues. The V gene end was trimmed by 5 bases and the J gene end by 0 bases; junction bases not matched to a gene: 8. Germline lookup yields CDR1 SGHAT and CDR2 FQDESV (reference sequence).

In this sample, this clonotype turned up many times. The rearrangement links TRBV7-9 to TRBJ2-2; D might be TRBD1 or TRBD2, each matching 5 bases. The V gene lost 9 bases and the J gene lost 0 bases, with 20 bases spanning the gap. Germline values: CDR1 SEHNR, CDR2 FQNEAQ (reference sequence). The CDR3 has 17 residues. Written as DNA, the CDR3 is TGTGCCAGGGATGGGACGGAAACCCTAGCGAACACCGGGGAGCTGTTTTTT. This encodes CARDGTETLANTGELFF.

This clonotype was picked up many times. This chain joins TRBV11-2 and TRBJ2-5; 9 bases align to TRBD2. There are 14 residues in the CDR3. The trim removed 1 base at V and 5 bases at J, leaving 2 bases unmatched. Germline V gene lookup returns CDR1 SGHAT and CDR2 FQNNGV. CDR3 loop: CASSLGLADETQYF. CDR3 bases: TGTGCCAGCAGCTTAGGACTAGCGGATGAGACCCAGTACTTC.

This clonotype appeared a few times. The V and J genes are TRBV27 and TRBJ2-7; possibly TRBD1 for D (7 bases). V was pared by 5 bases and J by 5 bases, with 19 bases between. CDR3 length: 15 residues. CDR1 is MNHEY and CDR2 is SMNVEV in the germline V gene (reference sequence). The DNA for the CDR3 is TGTGCCAGCAGTCTAAATGCAGGGGGAGGCCACGAGCAGTACTTC. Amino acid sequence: CASSLNAGGGHEQYF.